This T cell receptor beta chain was recovered during a study of T cell changes during pregnancy in multiple sclerosis. Profiled with immunoSEQ multiplex PCR; TCRdb holds only in-frame clones, not every one. The table has about 35,000 clones, 93% seen once; the top ten hold around 0.4%. The clonotype comes from a female donor with multiple sclerosis, enrolled in a pregnancy study. Sequenced material: CD4+ T cells from peripheral blood mononuclear cells, taken in the first trimester of pregnancy.

In nucleotides, the CDR3 is TGTGCCAGCAGTTTCCCGAAGGGACAGGGTTTACCCGGGGAGCTGTTTTTT. It specifies CASSFPKGQGLPGELFF. The chain recombines TRBV27 with TRBJ2-2, with 9 bases that match TRBD1. Germline-derived CDR1 and CDR2 are MNHEY and SMNVEV (reference sequence). V was clipped by 3 bases and J by 6 bases; unmatched bases: 11. The CDR3 contains 17 residues.